These 14 T cell receptor beta chains were sequenced from one sample in a study of graft-versus-host responses after intestinal transplantation. Some clones are missing from TCRdb's copy, which holds only in-frame ones; the method was immunoSEQ multiplex PCR. Of 10,000 to 15,000 clones listed, about four fifths were seen once; the top ten hold about 9.4%. The specimen comprised PBMCs, sampled roughly 290 days after intestinal transplant. The source of these receptors is a human patient who received an intestinal transplant, so some T cells may come from the graft donor.

V gene TRBV6-5 combines with J gene TRBJ1-2, with D possibly TRBD1 on 6 matching bases. Trimming pared 3 bases from V and 3 bases from J, leaving 14 bases between. This CDR3 spans 15 amino acids. Germline values: CDR1 MNHEY, CDR2 SVGAGI. The CDR3 nucleotides are TGTGCCAGCAGTTATACCAGGGGAAGGGACTATGGCTACACCTTC. This codes for CASSYTRGRDYGYTF.

This sequence joins TRBV12-5 and TRBJ2-1; 10 bases agree with TRBD2. The CDR3 consists of 17 residues. V was pared by 2 bases and J by 3 bases, with 7 bases of the junction left unmatched. Germline loops: CDR1 LGHNT, CDR2 FRNRAP. The CDR3 reads CASGLPLGLADYNEQFF. The DNA of the CDR3 is TGTGCTAGTGGTTTGCCCCTAGGACTAGCGGACTACAATGAGCAGTTCTTC. The variable domain in full, with the rest retrieved from reference TRBV12-5 and TRBJ2-1, is DARVTQTPRHKVTEMGQEVTMRCQPILGHNTVFWYRQTMMQGLELLAYFRNRAPLDDSGMPKDRFSAEMPDATLATLKIQPSEPRDSAVYFCASGLPLGLADYNEQFFGPGTRLTVL.

CDR3 residues: CAWSAPESGTDTQYF. In DNA, the CDR3 is TGTGCCTGGAGTGCCCCAGAATCGGGCACAGATACGCAGTATTTT. The chain employs TRBV30 and TRBJ2-3; D gene unclear. CDR1 GTSNPN and CDR2 SVGIG come from the germline V gene (reference sequence). The CDR3 is 15 residues long. Trimming stripped 1 base from V and 1 base from J, with 12 bases between.

CDR3 loop: CASSVTLATYNEQFF. DNA of the CDR3: TGTGCCAGCAGCGTAACCCTAGCGACTTACAATGAGCAGTTCTTC. The genes are TRBV9 and TRBJ2-1; TRBD2 might be the D (6 bases). V gave up 1 base and J gave up 4 bases, with 12 bases separating them. This CDR3 has 15 amino acids. Looked up from germline, CDR1 is SGDLS and CDR2 is YYNGEE.

This chain links TRBV7-2 with TRBJ2-1, with TRBD1 matching 9 bases. The CDR3 consists of 15 residues. The ends lost 1 base at V and 5 bases at J; junction bases unmatched: 3. The germline gives CDR1 SGHTA, CDR2 FQGNSA. CDR3 coding DNA: TGTGCCAGCAGCTTAGGCGGACAGGGGCACAATGAGCAGTTCTTC. Protein sequence: CASSLGGQGHNEQFF.

CDR3 amino acids: CASSEYTGLKTQYF. CDR3 nucleotide sequence: TGTGCCAGCAGTGAATATACAGGGTTAAAGACCCAGTACTTC. This chain connects TRBV25-1 to TRBJ2-5; the D gene is possibly TRBD1 (6 bases). Trimming cost V 0 bases and J 6 bases, with 11 bases left between them. The germline V gene encodes CDR1 MGHDK and CDR2 SYGVNS. There are 14 residues in the CDR3.

V and J are TRBV27 and TRBJ1-1, with TRBD1 matching over 7 bases. The CDR3 contains 14 residues. Germline CDR1 and CDR2: MNHEY and SMNVEV (reference sequence). Trimming cost V 7 bases and J 0 bases; bases outside gene matches: 5. This CDR3 reads CASMEGAMNTEAFF. The CDR3 DNA follows: TGTGCCAGCATGGAGGGGGCCATGAACACTGAAGCTTTCTTT.

This clone was seen a single time. J is TRBJ2-5 and V is TRBV28; 8 nucleotides agree with TRBD1. The germline gives CDR1 MDHEN, CDR2 SYDVKM. The CDR3 spans 14 residues. V was pared by 7 bases and J by 2 bases, with 6 bases of the junction left unmatched. The CDR3 is CASTGTGFQETQYF. The CDR3 DNA is TGTGCCAGCACGGGGACAGGTTTTCAAGAGACCCAGTACTTC.

This rearrangement joins TRBV5-6 to TRBJ2-1; D not resolved. The CDR3 loop spans 13 amino acids. V was pared by 3 bases and J by 8 bases, with 12 bases between. CDR1 SGHDT and CDR2 YYEEEE come from the germline V gene. CDR3 region: CASSSSYGDEQFF. In DNA form, the CDR3 reads TGTGCCAGCAGCTCGTCCTATGGGGATGAGCAGTTCTTC.

The V and J genes are TRBV28 and TRBJ1-2; D is possibly TRBD1 (5 bases). Germline values: CDR1 MDHEN, CDR2 SYDVKM. There are 12 residues in the CDR3. The V and J ends lost 3 bases and 3 bases respectively, with 5 bases between them. CDR3 residues: CASSFRDYGYTF. CDR3 nucleotides: TGTGCCAGCAGTTTCAGGGACTATGGCTACACCTTC.

The chain combines TRBV20-1 with TRBJ1-1; 7 bases align to TRBD1. CDR3 length: 11 residues. V was pared by 4 bases and J by 11 bases, with 7 bases of the junction left unmatched. From germline, CDR1 is DFQATT and CDR2 SNEGSKA (reference sequence). As DNA, the CDR3 is TGCAGTGCTATGGCAGGGGGGGGCGCTTTCTTT. It yields the protein CSAMAGGGAFF.

The chain uses TRBV7-3 and TRBJ1-2; D is uncertain. There are 13 residues in the CDR3. Trimming cost V 0 bases and J 4 bases, with 6 bases left between them. Germline CDR1 SGHTA, CDR2 FQGTGA. CDR3 sequence reads: CASSLTGSYGYTF. Here the CDR3 DNA reads TGTGCCAGCAGCTTAACAGGGAGCTATGGCTACACCTTC. Based on the CDR3 plus reference TRBV7-3 and TRBJ1-2, the full variable domain is GAGVSQTPSNKVTEKGKYVELRCDPISGHTALYWYRQSLGQGPEFLIYFQGTGAADDSGLPNDRFFAVRPEGSVSTLKIQRTERGDSAVYLCASSLTGSYGYTFGSGTRLTVV.

V usage is TRBV28 and J usage is TRBJ2-3, with 9 bases fitting TRBD1. Germline loops: CDR1 MDHEN, CDR2 SYDVKM. Losses at the gene ends were 5 bases for V and 2 bases for J; bases not matched to a gene: 20. This CDR3 is built from 20 residues. Here the CDR3 reads CASSVRDREVTHTHTDTQYF. The CDR3 DNA follows: TGTGCCAGCAGTGTCCGGGACAGGGAGGTAACACACACACACACAGATACGCAGTATTTT. Variable domain in full (rest from reference TRBV28 and TRBJ2-3): DVKVTQSSRYLVKRTGEKVFLECVQDMDHENMFWYRQDPGLGLRLIYFSYDVKMKEKGDIPEGYSVSREKKERFSLILESASTNQTSMYLCASSVRDREVTHTHTDTQYFGPGTRLTVL.

The chain links TRBV7-2 to TRBJ1-4; D is possibly TRBD1 (5 bases). This CDR3 has 16 amino acids. The germline V gene has CDR1 SGHTA and CDR2 FQGNSA. The ends were cut back, 1 base at V and 4 bases at J, with 13 bases in the middle. The CDR3: CASSLGGAAFNEKLFF. The CDR3 DNA sequence: TGTGCCAGCAGCTTAGGTGGGGCAGCTTTTAATGAAAAACTGTTTTTT.